This paragraph covers one T cell receptor beta chain sequence. Its target is unknown. The germline V and J ends were trimmed by 4 bases and 2 bases, with 13 bases remaining between them. The CDR3 contains 14 residues. The germline V gene encodes CDR1 SGHDT and CDR2 YYEEEE. The source of the sample is a study of T cell responses to AZD1222 COVID-19 vaccine. Study observations and caveats: The study found Spike-specific TCR breadth and depth rose after two AZD1222 doses. The CD4 TCRs associated with vaccination extended across spike and predominated at 160-218 and 743-854. Sampled repertoires all dated from after the peak T cell response.

Profiling relied on immunoSEQ multiplex PCR, and the TCRdb table lists in-frame clones only, not all of them. The table shows under 140,000 clones, with roughly nine tenths occurring only once. Sequenced material: peripheral blood, taken on day 0 of AZD1222 vaccination. This chain connects TRBV5-6 to TRBJ2-7; D might be TRBD1 or TRBD2, each matching 5 bases. This receptor was taken from an adult in good health. The CDR3 DNA is TGTGCCAGCAGCGGGGGACCTGGGACCTACGAGCAGTACTTC. Amino acid sequence: CASSGGPGTYEQYF.